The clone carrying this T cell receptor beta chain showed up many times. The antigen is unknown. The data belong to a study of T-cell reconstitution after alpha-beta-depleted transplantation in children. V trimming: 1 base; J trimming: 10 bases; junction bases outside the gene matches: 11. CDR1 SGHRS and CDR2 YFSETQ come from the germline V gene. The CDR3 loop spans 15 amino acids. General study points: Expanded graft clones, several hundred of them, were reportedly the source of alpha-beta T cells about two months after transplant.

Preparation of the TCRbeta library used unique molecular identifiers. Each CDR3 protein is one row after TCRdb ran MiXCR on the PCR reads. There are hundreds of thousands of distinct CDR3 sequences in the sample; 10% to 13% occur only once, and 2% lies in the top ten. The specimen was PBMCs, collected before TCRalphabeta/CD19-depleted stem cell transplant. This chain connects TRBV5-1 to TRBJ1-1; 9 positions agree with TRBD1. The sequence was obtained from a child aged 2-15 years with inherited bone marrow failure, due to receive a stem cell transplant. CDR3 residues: CASSLITGTGLRAFF. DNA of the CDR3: TGCGCCAGCAGCTTGATAACCGGGACAGGGTTAAGAGCTTTCTTT. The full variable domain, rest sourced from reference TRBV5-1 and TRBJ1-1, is KAGVTQTPRYLIKTRGQQVTLSCSPISGHRSVSWYQQTPGQGLQFLFEYFSETQRNKGNFPGRFSGRQFSNSRSEMNVSTLELGDSALYLCASSLITGTGLRAFFGQGTRLTVV.